Following are 8 T cell receptor beta chains from one sample sequenced in a study of T cells in Graves' hyperthyroidism and ophthalmopathy. RNA transcripts served as the template for amplifying TCR beta CDR3 regions. Researchers ran a first-round RT-PCR on the TCR CDR3 using the HTBI primer set. One entry per CDR3 protein, called by TCRdb with MiXCR from the multiplex PCR reads. Of nearly 750,000 distinct CDR3 sequences detected, roughly a third appear once; the ten largest clones hold around 31%. Sequencing was done on a sample of blood. The origin of the receptors is a woman aged 40 to 50 with Graves' hyperthyroidism.

This clonotype was detected only a few times. This chain connects TRBV4-2 to TRBJ2-2; 10 bases align to TRBD2. Germline V gene lookup returns CDR1 LGHNA and CDR2 YNFKEQ. V shed 2 bases, J shed 7 bases, and the junction held 7 bases outside the gene matches. The CDR3 has 16 amino acids. In DNA form, the CDR3 reads TGTGCCAGCAGCCAATTTCTAGCGGGAGAGGGCGGGGAGCTGTTTTTT. As protein: CASSQFLAGEGGELFF.

This clonotype was seen a few times. The chain couples TRBV7-2 to TRBJ2-5; D is undetermined. The CDR3 length is 15 residues. Per the germline V gene, CDR1 is SGHTA and CDR2 is FQGNSA. Trimming shortened V by 3 bases and J by 1 base, and 12 bases separated the two germline ends. CDR3 in amino acids: CASSFVPRSQETQYF. The CDR3 nucleotides read TGTGCCAGCAGCTTTGTACCCCGCAGCCAAGAGACCCAGTACTTC.

Many counts were recorded for this clonotype. The chain couples TRBV3-1 to TRBJ2-7; D might be TRBD2 (5 bases). Germline CDR1 reads LGHDT; CDR2 reads YNNKEL (reference sequence). This CDR3 has 13 residues. V was shortened by 3 bases and J by 6 bases, with 12 bases between the two germline ends. The CDR3 loop reads CASSQTTRAEQYF. The CDR3 coding sequence is TGTGCCAGCAGCCAGACTACCCGGGCCGAGCAGTACTTC.

This clonotype was seen ten or more times. The rearrangement joins TRBV29-1 to TRBJ1-4; D ambiguous. Germline CDR1 reads SQVTM; CDR2 reads ANQGSEA. Trimming shortened V by 5 bases and J by 3 bases, and 25 bases separated the two germline ends. This CDR3 contains 18 residues. The CDR3 DNA sequence: TGCAGCGTTAGCAGGAGGCGATTCGGCACGACACCTAATGAAAAACTGTTTTTT. Its translation is CSVSRRRFGTTPNEKLFF.

The V gene is TRBV7-2, the J gene TRBJ2-1, with TRBD2 identical over 7 bases. The CDR3 spans 14 residues. CDR1 and CDR2 from the germline V gene are SGHTA and FQGNSA. V was pared by 8 bases and J by 3 bases, with 7 bases of the junction left unmatched. CDR3 sequence: CASARSGVYNEQFF. In DNA, the CDR3 is TGTGCCAGCGCCAGAAGCGGGGTCTACAATGAGCAGTTCTTC.

This clonotype has a handful of counts. The gene calls are TRBV12-3 or TRBV12-4 and TRBJ2-7; the D gene could be TRBD1 or TRBD2 (5 bases each). Trimming cost V 4 bases and J 2 bases, with 12 bases left between them. This CDR3 contains 14 residues. CDR3 region: CASSSKRGPYEQYF. The CDR3 DNA is TGTGCCAGCAGTTCGAAACGGGGCCCCTACGAGCAGTACTTC.

J is TRBJ2-7 and V is TRBV11-2; the match to TRBD2 covers 8 bases. The CDR3 extends over 15 amino acids. Trimming took 3 bases from V and 6 from J; bases not matched to a gene: 10. The V gene's germline CDR1 is SGHAT and CDR2 FQNNGV. Here the CDR3 reads CASSFPSGSQGEQYF. Written as DNA, the CDR3 is TGTGCCAGCAGCTTCCCAAGCGGGAGTCAAGGCGAGCAGTACTTC.

The chain is built from TRBV7-3 and TRBJ1-2; D gene ambiguous. Deletions cut 6 bases from V and 8 bases from J, with 22 bases between. Germline CDR1 is SGHTA and CDR2 is FQGTGA. This CDR3 spans 15 amino acids. CDR3 loop: CASSYSSGLSQGYTF. In DNA form, the CDR3 reads TGTGCCAGCAGTTACTCGTCGGGGTTATCGCAAGGCTACACCTTC.